The rows below give T cell receptor beta chains drawn from one sample of a study of T cell changes during pregnancy in multiple sclerosis. Repertoires were generated with immunoSEQ multiplex PCR, while TCRdb's copy carries only in-frame clones and drops some. The table has over a thousand clones, about 80% seen once. Input material: CD4+ T cells from PBMCs (not recorded whether the cells were cultured). These receptors originate from a female patient with multiple sclerosis, enrolled in a pregnancy study. Some clones in this sample may be carry-over from other donors' samples. Both conserved end residues are part of each CDR3. A D gene is named only where the DNA matches it firmly. Some rows mark clone size as missing; the rest say once, few, many or name a class of expanded clone.

cdr3_aa cdr3_nt j_call v_call d_call clone_size
CASSQEGETQYF TGCGCCAGCAGCCAAGAAGGGGAGACCCAGTACTTC TRBJ2-5 TRBV4-1 NA once
CASSSRLAGSQETQYF TGTGCCAGCAGCTCGCGACTAGCGGGATCACAAGAGACCCAGTACTTC TRBJ2-5 TRBV5-6 TRBD2 few
CASRGQGAFTGELFF TGTGCCAGCAGGGGACAGGGGGCATTCACCGGGGAGCTGTTTTTT TRBJ2-2 TRBV7-2 TRBD1 NA
CASSDAAQGPWGYTF TGTGCCAGCAGTGATGCAGCTCAAGGCCCCTGGGGCTACACCTTC TRBJ1-2 TRBV6-1 NA NA
CASSCGPGLALVTDTQYF TGTGCCAGCAGCTGCGGTCCCGGACTAGCTCTCGTCACAGATACGCAGTATTTT TRBJ2-3 TRBV7-6 TRBD2 NA
CASSSGKGVGKTVF TGTGCCAGCAGTTCAGGGAAGGGTGTAGGAAAAACTGTTTTT TRBJ1-4 TRBV28 NA NA
CAWSVQGAGEKLFF TGTGCCTGGAGTGTTCAGGGGGCCGGGGAAAAACTGTTTTTT TRBJ1-4 TRBV30 TRBD1 NA
CASSPRGQTGVTPYEQYF TGTGCCAGCTCACCACGCGGCCAGACGGGGGTAACCCCCTACGAGCAGTACTTC TRBJ2-7 TRBV18 NA NA
CASLTSGRGEQYF TGTGCCAGCTTGACTAGCGGGAGAGGGGAGCAGTACTTC TRBJ2-7 TRBV18 TRBD2 NA
CASSQGGQANNYGYTF TGTGCCAGCAGTCAGGGGGGACAGGCCAATAACTATGGCTACACCTTC TRBJ1-2 TRBV2 TRBD1 NA
CASSYRGRDYEQYF TGTGCCAGCAGTTACAGGGGGAGGGACTACGAGCAGTACTTC TRBJ2-7 TRBV7-2 NA NA
CASSLVSGQNEKLFF TGTGCCAGCAGCTTAGTGTCAGGCCAAAATGAAAAACTGTTTTTT TRBJ1-4 TRBV7-9 NA medium-sized
CASSLDPINEQFF TGTGCCAGCAGCTTAGACCCTATCAATGAGCAGTTCTTC TRBJ2-1 TRBV7-9 NA NA
CASSRPGLAGGPGNEQFF TGCGCCAGCAGTCGGCCGGGACTAGCGGGGGGGCCAGGCAATGAGCAGTTCTTC TRBJ2-1 TRBV23-1 TRBD2 NA
CASSSDGGPETQYF TGTGCCAGCAGCTCGGATGGGGGGCCTGAGACCCAGTACTTC TRBJ2-5 TRBV7-8 NA NA